This T cell receptor (beta chain) was obtained from a study of blood T cell repertoires in COVID-19. CDR1 is SNHLY and CDR2 is FYNNEI in the germline V gene. V gave up 2 bases and J gave up 4 bases; unmatched junction bases: 7. CDR3 length equals 16 residues. Generated by immunoSEQ multiplex PCR, the TCRdb table keeps only in-frame clones and is missing some. The sample contains about 210,000 clones, around 88% of which appear only once. This rearrangement joins TRBV2 to TRBJ2-1; 8 nucleotides line up with TRBD2. This TCR was sampled from a man aged 40-50 years with acute COVID-19. The source material was PBMCs or T cells enriched from blood (not recorded which). CDR3 nucleotides: TGTGCCAGCAGTGAACAGGCTAGCGGGTTTTACAATGAGCAGTTCTTC. Translation gives CASSEQASGFYNEQFF.